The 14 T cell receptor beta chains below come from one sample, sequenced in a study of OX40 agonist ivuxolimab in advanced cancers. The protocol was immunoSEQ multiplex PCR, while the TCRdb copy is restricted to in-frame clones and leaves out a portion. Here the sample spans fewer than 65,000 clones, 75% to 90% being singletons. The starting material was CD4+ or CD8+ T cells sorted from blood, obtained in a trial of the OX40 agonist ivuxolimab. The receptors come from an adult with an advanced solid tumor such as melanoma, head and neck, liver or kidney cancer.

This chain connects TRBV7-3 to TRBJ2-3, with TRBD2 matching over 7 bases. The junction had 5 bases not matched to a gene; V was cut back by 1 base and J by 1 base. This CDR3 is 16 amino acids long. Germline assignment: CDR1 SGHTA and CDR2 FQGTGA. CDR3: CASSLSGGGGTDTQYF. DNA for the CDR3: TGTGCCAGCAGCTTAAGTGGGGGGGGTGGCACAGATACGCAGTATTTT.

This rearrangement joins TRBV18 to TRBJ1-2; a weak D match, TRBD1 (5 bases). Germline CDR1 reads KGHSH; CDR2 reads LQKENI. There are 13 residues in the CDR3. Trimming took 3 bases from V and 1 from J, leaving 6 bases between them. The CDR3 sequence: CASSPTDNYGYTF. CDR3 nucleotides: TGTGCCAGCTCACCGACAGATAACTATGGCTACACCTTC.

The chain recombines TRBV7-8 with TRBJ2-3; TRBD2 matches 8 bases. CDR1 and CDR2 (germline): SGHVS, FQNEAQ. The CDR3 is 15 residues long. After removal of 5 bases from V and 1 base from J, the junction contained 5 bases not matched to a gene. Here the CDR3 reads CASSLTGGGTDTQYF. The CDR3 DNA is TGTGCCAGCAGCCTTACGGGGGGGGGCACAGATACGCAGTATTTT.

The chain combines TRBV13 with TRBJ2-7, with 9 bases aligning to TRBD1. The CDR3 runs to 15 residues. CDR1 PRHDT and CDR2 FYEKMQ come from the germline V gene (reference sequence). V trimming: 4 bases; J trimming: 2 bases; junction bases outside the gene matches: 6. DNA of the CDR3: TGTGCCAGCAGCTCCCGGACAGGGGTAACCTACGAGCAGTACTTC. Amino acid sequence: CASSSRTGVTYEQYF.

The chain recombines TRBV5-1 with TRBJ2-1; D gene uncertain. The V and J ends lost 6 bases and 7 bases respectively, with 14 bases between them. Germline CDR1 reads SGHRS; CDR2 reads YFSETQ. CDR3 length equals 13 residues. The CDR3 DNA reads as TGCGCCAGCAAGGCAGGTCTTGGGAATGAGCAGTTCTTC. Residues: CASKAGLGNEQFF.

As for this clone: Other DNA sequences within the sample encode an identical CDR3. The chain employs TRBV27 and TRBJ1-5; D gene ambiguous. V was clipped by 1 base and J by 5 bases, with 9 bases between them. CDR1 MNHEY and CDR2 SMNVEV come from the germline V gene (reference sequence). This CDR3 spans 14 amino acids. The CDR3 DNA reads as TGTGCCAGCAGTTTATATCCCGGAGATCAGCCCCAGCATTTT. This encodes CASSLYPGDQPQHF.

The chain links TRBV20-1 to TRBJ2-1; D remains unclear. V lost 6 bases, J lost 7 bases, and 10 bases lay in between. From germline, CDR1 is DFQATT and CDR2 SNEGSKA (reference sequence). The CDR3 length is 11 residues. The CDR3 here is CSANLRNEQFF. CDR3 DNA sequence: TGCAGTGCCAACCTAAGGAATGAGCAGTTCTTC.

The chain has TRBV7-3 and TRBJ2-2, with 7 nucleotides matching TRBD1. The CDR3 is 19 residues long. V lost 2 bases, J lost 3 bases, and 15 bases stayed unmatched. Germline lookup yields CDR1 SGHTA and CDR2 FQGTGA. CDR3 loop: CASSLREQGSLEDTGELFF. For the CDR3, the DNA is TGTGCCAGCAGCTTACGGGAACAGGGGTCTCTCGAGGACACCGGGGAGCTGTTTTTT.

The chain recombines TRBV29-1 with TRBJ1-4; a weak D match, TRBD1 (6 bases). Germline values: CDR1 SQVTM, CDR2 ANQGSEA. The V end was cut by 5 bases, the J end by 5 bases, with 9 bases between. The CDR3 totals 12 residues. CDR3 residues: CSVRDRNEKLFF. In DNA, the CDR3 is TGCAGCGTTCGAGACAGGAATGAAAAACTGTTTTTT.

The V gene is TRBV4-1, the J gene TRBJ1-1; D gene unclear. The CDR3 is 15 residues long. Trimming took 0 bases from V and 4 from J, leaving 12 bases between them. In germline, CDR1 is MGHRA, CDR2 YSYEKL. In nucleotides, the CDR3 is TGCGCCAGCAGCCAAGAATCCATATCGGGCACTGAAGCTTTCTTT. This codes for CASSQESISGTEAFF.

In nucleotides, the CDR3 is TGTGCCAGTAGTATATTCTCCTCCGGGACAGGGGGCGCGCGAAATGGCTACACCTTC. It is translated as CASSIFSSGTGGARNGYTF. The chain recombines TRBV19 with TRBJ1-2, with 12 nucleotides matching TRBD1. The CDR3 consists of 19 residues. With V trimmed by 2 bases and J by 6 bases, 16 bases remained unmatched. Looked up from germline, CDR1 is LNHDA and CDR2 is SQIVND (reference sequence).

This chain's CDR3 is CASSFGGALESNEQFF. CDR3 bases: TGTGCCAGCAGCTTTGGAGGGGCTCTGGAAAGCAATGAGCAGTTCTTC. The J gene is TRBJ2-1, the V gene TRBV7-9; a weak D match, TRBD2 (6 bases). Germline V CDR1 and CDR2: SEHNR, FQNEAQ (reference sequence). The CDR3 consists of 16 residues. Trimming pared 3 bases from V and 6 bases from J, leaving 18 bases between.

In DNA, the CDR3 is TGTGCCAGCAGCTCAACCGGGACTAGCGGTCAGCTAGGGGGGAACAATGAGCAGTTCTTC. Amino acids: CASSSTGTSGQLGGNNEQFF. The V gene is TRBV21-1, the J gene TRBJ2-1; the table calls TRBD2, which could not be checked here. TRBV21-1 is described as a pseudogene. The CDR3 consists of 20 residues.

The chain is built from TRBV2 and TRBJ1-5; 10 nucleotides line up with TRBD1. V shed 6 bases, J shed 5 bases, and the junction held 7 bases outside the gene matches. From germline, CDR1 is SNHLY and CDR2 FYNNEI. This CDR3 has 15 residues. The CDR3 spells CASRPGTGVYQPQHF. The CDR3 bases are TGTGCCAGCAGGCCGGGGACAGGGGTATATCAGCCCCAGCATTTT. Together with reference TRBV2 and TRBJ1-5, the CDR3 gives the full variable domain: EPEVTQTPSHQVTQMGQEVILRCVPISNHLYFYWYRQILGQKVEFLVSFYNNEISEKSEIFDDQFSVERPDGSNFTLKIRSTKLEDSAMYFCASRPGTGVYQPQHFGDGTRLSIL.